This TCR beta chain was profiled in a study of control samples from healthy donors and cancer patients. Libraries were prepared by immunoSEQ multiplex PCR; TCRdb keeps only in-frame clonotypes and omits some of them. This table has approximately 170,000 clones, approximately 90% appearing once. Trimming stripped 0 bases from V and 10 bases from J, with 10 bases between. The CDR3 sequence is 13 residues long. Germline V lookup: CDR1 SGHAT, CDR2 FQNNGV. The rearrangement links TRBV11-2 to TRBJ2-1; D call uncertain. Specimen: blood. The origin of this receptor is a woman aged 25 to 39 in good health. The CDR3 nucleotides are TGTGCCAGCAGCTTAGATCTAAGGGCCGAGCAGTTCTTC. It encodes CASSLDLRAEQFF.